The rows below give T cell receptor beta chains drawn from one sample of a study of OX40 agonist ivuxolimab in advanced cancers. Produced via immunoSEQ multiplex PCR; TCRdb's table is partial and in-frame only. The profile shows just over 60,000 clones, around 90% of them singletons. Here the sequenced sample was CD4+ or CD8+ T cells sorted from blood, taken in a trial of the OX40 agonist ivuxolimab. All receptors come from an adult with an advanced solid tumor such as melanoma, head and neck, liver or kidney cancer. Each CDR3 is given with its conserved first and last residue.

CDR3 length	V gene	J gene	CDR3 protein
16	TRBV2	TRBJ1-3	CASSQGPTGAGNTIYF
14	TRBV28	TRBJ1-2	CASSFSGSRSGYTF
15	TRBV9	TRBJ2-7	CASSFRDSGGYEQYF
14	TRBV7-2	TRBJ2-7	CASSFDRGSDEQYF
15	TRBV4-2	TRBJ1-3	CASSQVTGTGNTIYF
13	TRBV30	TRBJ2-1	CAWSAQSYNEQFF
14	TRBV28	TRBJ2-1	CASHRGLADNEQFF
13	TRBV5-5	TRBJ2-1	CASRIGGYNEQFF
15	TRBV27	TRBJ2-1	CASSFEGQVYNEQFF
16	TRBV11-3	TRBJ2-7	CASSLAGWTGAYEQYF
15	TRBV19	TRBJ1-3	CASSTGTGARNTIYF
10	TRBV29-1	TRBJ1-2	CSGDRDGYTF
15	TRBV5-1	TRBJ1-5	CASSPDVYSNQPQHF
14	TRBV19	TRBJ1-1	CASTIGRMNTEAFF
14	TRBV28	TRBJ1-4	CASSGRTFNEKLFF
14	TRBV11-2	TRBJ2-7	CASSQGLAAYEQYF
15	TRBV5-1	TRBJ2-7	CASSTRESRSYEQYF
15	TRBV28	TRBJ2-7	CASTHTSGRAKEQYF
17	TRBV18	TRBJ2-1	CASSPLPGRGSINEQFF
10	TRBV19	TRBJ2-3	CASKADTQYF
17	TRBV27	TRBJ2-3	CASSLVSSGSSTDTQYF
15	TRBV6-6	TRBJ2-7	CAISESTRPRYEQYF
14	TRBV5-1	TRBJ2-7	CASSWGRVPYEQYF
13	TRBV10-2	TRBJ1-5	CASSERGNQPQHF
14	TRBV10-1	TRBJ2-2	CASSESANTGELFF
16	TRBV10-3	TRBJ2-5	CAISQPGQGDRETQYF
14	TRBV10-3	TRBJ1-1	CATTQGLGNTEAFF
15	TRBV11-2	TRBJ2-1	CASSFSGGMYNEQFF
13	TRBV7-2	TRBJ1-2	CASSTIGSYGYTF
16	TRBV18	TRBJ2-3	CASSPKTSGSADTQYF
16	TRBV6-5	TRBJ1-2	CASSSDSGQGAYGYTF
14	TRBV27	TRBJ2-5	CASSLGGGLETQYF
15	TRBV2	TRBJ1-1	CASRSPRGGGAEAFF
13	TRBV28	TRBJ2-5	CASSLYRVREQYF
13	TRBV30	TRBJ1-1	CAWSVQGNTEAFF
15	TRBV6-1	TRBJ2-2	CASRPGTRRTGELFF
11	TRBV5-1	TRBJ2-7	CASSLADEQYF
12	TRBV5-6	TRBJ1-1	CASSLGRGGAFF
14	TRBV10-3	TRBJ2-1	CAISEIQGGNEQFF
14	TRBV2	TRBJ1-2	CASNEQGLVYGYTF